These T cell receptor beta chains were read from a single sample in a study of blood T cell repertoires in COVID-19. Method: immunoSEQ multiplex PCR; TCRdb's copy keeps in-frame clones and lacks some. Among roughly 300,000 clones listed, roughly 85% were seen once. Sequenced material: peripheral blood. These receptors originate from a woman aged 45-60 years who had recovered from COVID-19. Each CDR3 is given with its conserved first and last residue. The order of the fields is D gene, clone size, J gene, V gene, CDR3 DNA, CDR3 protein. The D gene is left open where the match is weak. Size tells how often a clone was seen (once, few, many) or the class of an expanded clone, and some rows leave it out.

NA	NA	TRBJ2-7	TRBV6-6	TGTGCCAGCAGCGGCCCGCAGGAGGGAACCTACGAGCAGTACTTC	CASSGPQEGTYEQYF
NA	NA	TRBJ2-1	TRBV28	TGTGCCAGCAGTTTATCCGGGGCCTACAATGAGCAGTTCTTC	CASSLSGAYNEQFF
TRBD2	NA	TRBJ2-3	TRBV5-4	TGTGCCAGCACAGCGGGGGGCACAGATACGCAGTATTTT	CASTAGGTDTQYF
TRBD1	NA	TRBJ2-7	TRBV5-5	TGTGCCAGCAGCGTGACCGGGACAGGACTTTACGAGCAGTACTTC	CASSVTGTGLYEQYF
TRBD1	NA	TRBJ1-1	TRBV18	TGTGCCAGCTCATCGGACAGGGGGGTCGCTGAAGCTTTCTTT	CASSSDRGVAEAFF
NA	few	TRBJ2-1	TRBV5-4	TGTGCCAGCAGCTGGATCGGCAGCGTCTACAATGAGCAGTTCTTC	CASSWIGSVYNEQFF
TRBD1	NA	TRBJ2-3	TRBV24-1	TGTGCCACCAGTGAGTCCGGGACAGGGGACGATACGCAGTATTTT	CATSESGTGDDTQYF
TRBD1	NA	TRBJ1-2	TRBV11-3	TGTGCCAGCAGCTTAGATGTGACAGGGGCTGGCTACACCTTC	CASSLDVTGAGYTF
NA	NA	TRBJ2-6	TRBV4-2	TGTGCCAGCAGCCAAGAATCATCGGTATTTGGGGCCAACGTCCTGACTTTC	CASSQESSVFGANVLTF
TRBD1	NA	TRBJ1-1	TRBV7-9	TGTGCCAGCAGCTTCGGACAGGGGGACACTGAAGCTTTCTTT	CASSFGQGDTEAFF
TRBD1	few	TRBJ2-5	TRBV5-1	TGCGCCAGTCGAGCCGGGACAGGGAATCGAGAGACCCAGTACTTC	CASRAGTGNRETQYF
NA	NA	TRBJ2-2	TRBV27	TGTGCCAGCAGTTTAGACAGGTTAACCGGGGAGCTGTTTTTT	CASSLDRLTGELFF
TRBD1	NA	TRBJ1-6	TRBV3-1/TRBV3-2	TGTGCCAGCAGCCCGGGGACAGGGCTTTTTCCCCTCCACTTT	CASSPGTGLFPLHF
NA	NA	TRBJ1-5	TRBV19	TGTGCCAGTGAAGAGACCTCTTCGAGGCGGGGGTTGAGCAATCAGCCCCAGCATTTT	CASEETSSRRGLSNQPQHF
TRBD1	NA	TRBJ1-1	TRBV6-5	TGTGCCAGCAGTTCCACGGACAGGGTAGCCACTGAAGCTTTCTTT	CASSSTDRVATEAFF
NA	many	TRBJ1-2	TRBV5-6	TGTGCCAGCAGCTCCACAGGGCCGGGGGGCTACACCTTC	CASSSTGPGGYTF